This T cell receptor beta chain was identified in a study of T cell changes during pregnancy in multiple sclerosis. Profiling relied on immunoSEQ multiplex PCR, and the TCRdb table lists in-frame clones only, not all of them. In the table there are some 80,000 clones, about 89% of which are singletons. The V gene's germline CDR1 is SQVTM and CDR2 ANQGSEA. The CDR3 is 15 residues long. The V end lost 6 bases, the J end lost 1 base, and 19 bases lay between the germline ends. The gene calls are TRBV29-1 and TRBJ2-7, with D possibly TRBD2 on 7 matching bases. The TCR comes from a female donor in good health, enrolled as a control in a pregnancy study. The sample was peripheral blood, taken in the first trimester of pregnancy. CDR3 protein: CSVRGEGGSSYEQYF. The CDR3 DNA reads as TGCAGCGTCCGGGGGGAGGGGGGATCATCCTACGAGCAGTACTTC.